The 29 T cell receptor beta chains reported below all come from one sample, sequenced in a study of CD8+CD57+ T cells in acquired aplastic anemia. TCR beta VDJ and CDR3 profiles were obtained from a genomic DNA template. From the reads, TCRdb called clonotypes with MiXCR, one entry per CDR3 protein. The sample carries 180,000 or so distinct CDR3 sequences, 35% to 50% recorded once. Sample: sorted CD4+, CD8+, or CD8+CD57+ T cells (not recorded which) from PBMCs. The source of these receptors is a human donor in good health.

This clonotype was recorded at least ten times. The CDR3 reads CASSTAPASGRVNEQFF. CDR3 in DNA: TGTGCCAGCAGCACCGCCCCCGCTAGCGGGAGGGTAAATGAGCAGTTCTTC. This chain links TRBV9 with TRBJ2-1; TRBD2 aligns across 12 bases. The CDR3 runs 17 residues. J lost 7 bases, V lost 4 bases, and 12 bases had no gene match. Germline CDR1 reads SGDLS; CDR2 reads YYNGEE.

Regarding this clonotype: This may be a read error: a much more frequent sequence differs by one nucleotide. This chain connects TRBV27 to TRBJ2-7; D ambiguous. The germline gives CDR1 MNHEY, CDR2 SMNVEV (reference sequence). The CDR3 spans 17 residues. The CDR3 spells CASSFGRLRTVPYGQYF. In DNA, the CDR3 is TGTGCCAGCAGTTTCGGACGTCTGAGGACCGTGCCCTACGGGCAGTACTTC.

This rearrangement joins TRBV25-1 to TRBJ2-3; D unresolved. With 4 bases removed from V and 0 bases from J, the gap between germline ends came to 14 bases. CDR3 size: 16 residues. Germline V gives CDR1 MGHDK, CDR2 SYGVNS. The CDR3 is CASSGPSTYSTDTQYF. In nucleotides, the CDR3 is TGTGCCAGCAGTGGACCCAGCACCTATAGCACAGATACGCAGTATTTT.

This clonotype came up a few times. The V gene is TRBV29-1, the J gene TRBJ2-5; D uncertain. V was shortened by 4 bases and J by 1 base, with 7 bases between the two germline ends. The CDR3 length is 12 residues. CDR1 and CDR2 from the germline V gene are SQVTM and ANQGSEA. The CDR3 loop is CSVGGLQETQYF. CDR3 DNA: TGCAGCGTTGGCGGCCTCCAAGAGACCCAGTACTTC. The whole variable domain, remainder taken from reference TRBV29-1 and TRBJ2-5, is SAVISQKPSRDICQRGTSLTIQCQVDSQVTMMFWYRQQPGQSLTLIATANQGSEATYESGFVIDKFPISRPNLTFSTLTVSNMSPEDSSIYLCSVGGLQETQYFGPGTRLLVL.

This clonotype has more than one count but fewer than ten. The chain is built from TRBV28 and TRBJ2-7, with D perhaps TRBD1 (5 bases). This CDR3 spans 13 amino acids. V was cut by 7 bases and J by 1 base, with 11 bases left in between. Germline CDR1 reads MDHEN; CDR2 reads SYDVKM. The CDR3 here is CASKKQESYEQYF. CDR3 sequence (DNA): TGTGCCAGCAAGAAACAGGAGTCCTACGAGCAGTACTTC.

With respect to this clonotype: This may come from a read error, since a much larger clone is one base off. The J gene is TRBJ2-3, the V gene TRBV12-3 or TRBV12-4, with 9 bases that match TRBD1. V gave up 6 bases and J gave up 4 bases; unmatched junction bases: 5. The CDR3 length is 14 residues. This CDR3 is CASSTGGSADTQYF. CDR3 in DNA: TGTGCCAGCAGCACAGGGGGCAGCGCAGATACGCAGTATTTT.

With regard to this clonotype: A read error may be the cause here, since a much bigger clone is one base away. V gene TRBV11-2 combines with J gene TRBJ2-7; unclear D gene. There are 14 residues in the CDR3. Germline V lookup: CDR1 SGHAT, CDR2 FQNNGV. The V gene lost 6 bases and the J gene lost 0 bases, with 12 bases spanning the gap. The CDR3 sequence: CASSTGESSYEQYF. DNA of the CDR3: TGTGCCAGCAGTACCGGCGAGAGCTCCTACGAGCAGTACTTC.

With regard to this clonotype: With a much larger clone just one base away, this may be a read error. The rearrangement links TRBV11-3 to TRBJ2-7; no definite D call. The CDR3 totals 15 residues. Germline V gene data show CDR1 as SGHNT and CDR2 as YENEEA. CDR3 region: CASSLSSVQSYKQYF. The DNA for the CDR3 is TGTGCCAGCAGCTTATCGAGCGTTCAATCCTACAAGCAGTACTTC.

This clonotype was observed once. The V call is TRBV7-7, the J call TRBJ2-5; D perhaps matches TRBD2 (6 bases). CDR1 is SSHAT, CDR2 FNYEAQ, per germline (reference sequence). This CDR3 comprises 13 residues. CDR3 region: CASGLEGRETQYF. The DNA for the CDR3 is TGTGCTAGCGGCTTAGAGGGGAGGGAGACCCAGTACTTC.

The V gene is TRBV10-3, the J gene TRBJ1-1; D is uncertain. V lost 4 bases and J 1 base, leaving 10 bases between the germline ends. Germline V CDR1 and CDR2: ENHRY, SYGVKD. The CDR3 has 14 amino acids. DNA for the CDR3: TGTGCCATCAGTGGCACTGGAGAGAACACTGAAGCTTTCTTT. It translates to CAISGTGENTEAFF.

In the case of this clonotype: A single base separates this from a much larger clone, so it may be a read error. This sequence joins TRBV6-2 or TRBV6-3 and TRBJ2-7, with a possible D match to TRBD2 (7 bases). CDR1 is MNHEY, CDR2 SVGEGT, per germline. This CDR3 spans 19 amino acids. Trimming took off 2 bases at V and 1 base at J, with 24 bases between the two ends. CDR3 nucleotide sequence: TGTGCCAGCAGTTACAGGGGGGGAAAGGGACTAACGGCATCCTACGAGCAGTACTTC. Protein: CASSYRGGKGLTASYEQYF.

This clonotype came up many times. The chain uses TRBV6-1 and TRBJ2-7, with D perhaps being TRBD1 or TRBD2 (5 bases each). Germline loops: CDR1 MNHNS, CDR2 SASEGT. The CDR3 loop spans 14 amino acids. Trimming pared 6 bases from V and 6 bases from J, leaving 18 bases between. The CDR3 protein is CASRPGRGSSEQYF. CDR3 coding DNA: TGTGCCAGCAGGCCGGGACGGGGCTCATCCGAGCAGTACTTC.

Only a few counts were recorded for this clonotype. CDR3 sequence (DNA): TGTGCCACCAGTGATTTGGGGACAGGCACAGATACGCAGTATTTT. Protein product: CATSDLGTGTDTQYF. The chain carries TRBV24-1 and TRBJ2-3; 7 nucleotides match TRBD1. Germline V gene sequence: CDR1 KGHDR, CDR2 SFDVKD. This CDR3 is 15 amino acids long. The trim removed 0 bases at V and 1 base at J, leaving 0 bases unmatched.

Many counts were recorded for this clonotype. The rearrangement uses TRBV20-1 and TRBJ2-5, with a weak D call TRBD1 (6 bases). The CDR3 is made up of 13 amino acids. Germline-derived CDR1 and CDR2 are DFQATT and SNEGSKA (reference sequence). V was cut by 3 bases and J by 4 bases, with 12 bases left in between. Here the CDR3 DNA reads TGCAGTGCTAGCAGAACAGGGACAGAGACCCAGTACTTC. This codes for CSASRTGTETQYF.

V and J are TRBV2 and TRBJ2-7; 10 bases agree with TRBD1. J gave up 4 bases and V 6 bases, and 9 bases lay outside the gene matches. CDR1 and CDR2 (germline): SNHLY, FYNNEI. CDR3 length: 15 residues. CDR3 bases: TGTGCCAGCAGCAACGGACAGGGGGTTCGGTACGAGCAGTACTTC. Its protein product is CASSNGQGVRYEQYF.

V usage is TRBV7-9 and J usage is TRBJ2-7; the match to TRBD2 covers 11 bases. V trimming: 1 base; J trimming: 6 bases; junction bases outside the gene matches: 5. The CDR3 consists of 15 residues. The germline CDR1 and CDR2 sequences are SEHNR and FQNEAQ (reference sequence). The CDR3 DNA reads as TGTGCCAGCAGCTTAGGGCTAGCGGGAGGTCTCGAGCAGTACTTC. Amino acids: CASSLGLAGGLEQYF.

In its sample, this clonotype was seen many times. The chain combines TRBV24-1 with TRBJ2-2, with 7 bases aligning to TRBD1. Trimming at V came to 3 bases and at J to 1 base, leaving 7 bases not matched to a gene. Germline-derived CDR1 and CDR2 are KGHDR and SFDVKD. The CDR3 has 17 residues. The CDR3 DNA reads TGTGCCACCAGTGATCCACAGGGGCCCAGGAACACCGGGGAGCTGTTTTTT. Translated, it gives CATSDPQGPRNTGELFF.

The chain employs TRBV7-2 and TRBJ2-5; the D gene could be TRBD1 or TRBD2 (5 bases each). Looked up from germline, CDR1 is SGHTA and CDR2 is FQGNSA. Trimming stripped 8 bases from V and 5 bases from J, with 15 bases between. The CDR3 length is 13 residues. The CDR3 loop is CASLGSWGETQYF. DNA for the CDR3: TGTGCCAGCCTGGGATCCTGGGGGGAGACCCAGTACTTC.

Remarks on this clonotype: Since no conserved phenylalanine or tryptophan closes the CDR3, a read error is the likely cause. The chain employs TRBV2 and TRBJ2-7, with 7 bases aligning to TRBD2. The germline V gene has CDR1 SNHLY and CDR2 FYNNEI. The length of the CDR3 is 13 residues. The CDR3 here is CAGSRDYKYEQYI. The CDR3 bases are TGTGCCGGCAGTAGGGACTATAAGTACGAGCAGTACATC.

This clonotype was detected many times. CDR3 DNA sequence: TGCAGTGCTAGTTCAGCGGGAGAAGTGTACTTC. It encodes CSASSAGEVYF. The gene calls are TRBV20-1 and TRBJ2-7; the match to TRBD2 covers 8 bases. This CDR3 is 11 amino acids long. Trimming took 3 bases from V and 12 from J; bases not matched to a gene: 7. CDR1 DFQATT and CDR2 SNEGSKA come from the germline V gene (reference sequence).

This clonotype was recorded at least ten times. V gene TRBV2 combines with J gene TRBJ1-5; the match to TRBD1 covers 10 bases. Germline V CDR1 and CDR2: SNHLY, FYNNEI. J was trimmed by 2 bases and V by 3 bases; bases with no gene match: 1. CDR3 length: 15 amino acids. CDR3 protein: CASSEDRGGNQPQHF. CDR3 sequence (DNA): TGTGCCAGCAGTGAGGACAGGGGGGGCAATCAGCCCCAGCATTTT.

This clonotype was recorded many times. DNA of the CDR3: TGTGCCAGCAGCGTAGCCACCGGGACTAGCGGCACAGATACGCAGTATTTT. Protein sequence: CASSVATGTSGTDTQYF. The chain employs TRBV9 and TRBJ2-3, with TRBD2 matching 10 bases. J lost 1 base, V lost 0 bases, and 5 bases had no gene match. This CDR3 contains 17 residues. Germline-derived CDR1 and CDR2 are SGDLS and YYNGEE.

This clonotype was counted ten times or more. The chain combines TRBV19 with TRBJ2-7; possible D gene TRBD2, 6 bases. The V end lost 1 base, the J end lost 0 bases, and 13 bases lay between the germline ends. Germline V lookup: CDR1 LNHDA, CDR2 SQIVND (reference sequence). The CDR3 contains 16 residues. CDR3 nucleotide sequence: TGTGCCAGTAGTATAGGATGGGGGGAACCCTCCTACGAGCAGTACTTC. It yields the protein CASSIGWGEPSYEQYF. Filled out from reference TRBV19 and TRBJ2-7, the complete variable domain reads DGGITQSPKYLFRKEGQNVTLSCEQNLNHDAMYWYRQDPGQGLRLIYYSQIVNDFQKGDIAEGYSVSREKKESFPLTVTSAQKNPTAFYLCASSIGWGEPSYEQYFGPGTRLTVT.

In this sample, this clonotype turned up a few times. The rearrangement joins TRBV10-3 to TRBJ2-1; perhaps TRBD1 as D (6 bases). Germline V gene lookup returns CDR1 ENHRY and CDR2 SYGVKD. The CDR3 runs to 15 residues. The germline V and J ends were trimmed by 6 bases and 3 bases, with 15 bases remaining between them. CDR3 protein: CAIRSPGQDYNEQFF. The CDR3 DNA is TGTGCCATCAGATCTCCGGGACAAGACTACAATGAGCAGTTCTTC.

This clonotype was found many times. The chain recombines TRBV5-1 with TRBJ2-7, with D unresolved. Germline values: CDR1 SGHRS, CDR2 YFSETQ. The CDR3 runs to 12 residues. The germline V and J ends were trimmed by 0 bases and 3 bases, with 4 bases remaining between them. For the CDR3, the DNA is TGCGCCAGCAGCTTGGGAGACTACGAGCAGTACTTC. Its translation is CASSLGDYEQYF.

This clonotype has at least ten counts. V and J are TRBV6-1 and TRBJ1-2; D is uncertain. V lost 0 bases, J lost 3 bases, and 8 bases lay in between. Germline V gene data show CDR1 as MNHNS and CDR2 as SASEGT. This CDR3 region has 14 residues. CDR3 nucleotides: TGTGCCAGCAGTGAAGCGAAGGTGGACTATGGCTACACCTTC. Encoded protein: CASSEAKVDYGYTF.

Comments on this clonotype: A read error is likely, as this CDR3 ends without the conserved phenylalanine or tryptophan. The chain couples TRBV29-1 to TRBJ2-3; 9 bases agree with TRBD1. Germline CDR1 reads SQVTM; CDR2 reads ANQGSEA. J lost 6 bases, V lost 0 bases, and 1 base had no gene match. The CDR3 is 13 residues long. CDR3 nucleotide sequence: TGCAGCGTTGAAGAGGACAGGGGTGATACGCAGTATTTG. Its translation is CSVEEDRGDTQYL.

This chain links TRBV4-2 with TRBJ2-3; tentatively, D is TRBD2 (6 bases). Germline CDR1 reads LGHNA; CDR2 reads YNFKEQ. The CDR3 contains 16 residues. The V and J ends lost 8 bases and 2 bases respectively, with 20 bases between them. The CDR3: CASSQPGTVNTDTQYF. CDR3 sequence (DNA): TGTGCCAGCTCTCAACCCGGGACTGTAAACACAGATACGCAGTATTTT.

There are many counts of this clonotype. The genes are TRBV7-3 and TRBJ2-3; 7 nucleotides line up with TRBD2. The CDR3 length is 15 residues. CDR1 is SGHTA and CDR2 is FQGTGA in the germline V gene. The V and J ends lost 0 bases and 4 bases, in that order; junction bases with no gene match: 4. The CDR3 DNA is TGTGCCAGCAGCTTAACGCCTGCGGGGGCAGATACGCAGTATTTT. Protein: CASSLTPAGADTQYF.